One and the same sample provided the 17 T cell receptor beta chains below, sequenced in a study of T cell clonality in common variable immunodeficiency. This table comes from immunoSEQ multiplex PCR, and its TCRdb copy is limited to in-frame clones, with some not included. Observed in the sample are 40,000 to 65,000 clones, none of them singletons. Sequenced input: peripheral blood mononuclear cells. Receptors originate from a person aged 18-70 years in good health.

This clone was recorded at least ten times. Coverage ceases 3 residues before the CDR3 finishes, and the germline J gene fills in the end. The chain recombines TRBV7-8 with TRBJ2-7, with 8 bases fitting TRBD1. Looked up from germline, CDR1 is SGHVS and CDR2 is FQNEAQ. The V gene end was trimmed by 5 bases and the J gene end by 3 bases; junction bases not matched to a gene: 6. This CDR3 has 14 amino acids. The covered CDR3 bases are TGTGCCAGCAGCCCGGACAGGGAGAACTACGAG. This codes for CASSPDRENYE. The full CDR3 sequence reads CASSPDRENYEQYF.

This clone was counted between two and nine times. Read coverage stops 3 residues before the CDR3 terminus; the germline J gene supplies the remainder. The chain joins TRBV5-1 to TRBJ2-3; perhaps TRBD2 as D (7 bases). Trimming shortened V by 5 bases and J by 4 bases, and 17 bases separated the two germline ends. There are 15 residues in the CDR3. Germline CDR1 reads SGHRS; CDR2 reads YFSETQ. The CDR3 bases that were read are TGCGCCAGCAGGTCCCGGGGGGCCTGGGCAGATACG. Its translation: CASRSRGAWADT. The entire CDR3 protein is CASRSRGAWADTQYF.

This clone was counted a few times. The read gets to within 3 residues of the CDR3 end, and the germline J gene fills in the rest. The rearrangement links TRBV5-5 to TRBJ2-7; a possible D gene is TRBD1 (5 bases). V gave up 3 bases and J gave up 2 bases, with 9 bases separating them. CDR3 length: 13 amino acids. Per germline, CDR1 SGHKS and CDR2 YYEKEE (reference sequence). The CDR3 bases that were read are TGTGCCAGCAGCTCGGACACAGCCTACGAG. Translation gives CASSSDTAYE. In full, the CDR3 reads CASSSDTAYEQYF.

Comments on this clone: The CDR3 end lies 3 residues beyond the end of the read and is filled in from the germline J gene. The chain recombines TRBV7-8 with TRBJ2-1; 10 bases match TRBD2. The ends lost 5 bases at V and 4 bases at J; junction bases unmatched: 8. The CDR3 spans 16 residues. CDR1 is SGHVS and CDR2 is FQNEAQ in the germline V gene. The sequenced CDR3 bases are TGTGCCAGCAGCCCAAGGACTAGCGGCCAATACAATGAG. Translating it yields CASSPRTSGQYNE. The whole CDR3 region reads CASSPRTSGQYNEQFF.

This clone was seen only a few times. The read gets to within 3 residues of the CDR3 end, and the germline J gene fills in the rest. V gene TRBV7-2 combines with J gene TRBJ2-2, with 9 bases matching TRBD1. This CDR3 is 14 amino acids long. Germline V CDR1 and CDR2: SGHTA, FQGNSA. The CDR3 DNA, read in part, is TGTGCCAGCAGCCCTAACACAGGGGGCTCCCCG. Protein: CASSPNTGGSP. The whole CDR3 protein reads CASSPNTGGSPLFF.

This clone appeared many times. The read is 3 residues too short to cover the CDR3 end, so that end is filled in from the germline J gene. This chain uses TRBV29-1 with TRBJ2-5; 7 bases are a match to TRBD1. The junction had 11 bases not matched to a gene; V was cut back by 5 bases and J by 2 bases. The CDR3 has 15 residues. Germline values: CDR1 SQVTM, CDR2 ANQGSEA. The DNA read from the CDR3 is TGCAGCGTTTCCTATCACCAGGGACAGCAAGAGACC. This encodes CSVSYHQGQQET. The CDR3 reads in full as CSVSYHQGQQETQYF.

Of note for this clone: The sequence runs out 3 residues before the end of the CDR3; the remainder is reconstructed from the germline J gene. The chain links TRBV7-9 to TRBJ2-1; 7 positions agree with TRBD2. The V and J ends lost 1 base and 5 bases, in that order; junction bases with no gene match: 5. The germline V gene encodes CDR1 SEHNR and CDR2 FQNEAQ (reference sequence). This CDR3 spans 15 amino acids. CDR3 DNA, as far as it was read: TGTGCCAGCAGCTTAGGTTGGGAGGGGAACAATGAG. It yields the protein CASSLGWEGNNE. The full CDR3 protein is CASSLGWEGNNEQFF.

There are many counts of this clone. The read halts 3 residues ahead of the CDR3 end, with the missing end drawn from the germline J gene. The rearrangement links TRBV12-3 or TRBV12-4 to TRBJ2-1, with D possibly being TRBD1 or TRBD2 (7 bases each). V gave up 2 bases and J gave up 9 bases, with 26 bases separating them. The CDR3 totals 18 residues. The CDR3 spells CASSLIEGGGAIGSEQFF. CDR3 DNA (partial): TGTGCCAGCAGTTTAATAGAGGGAGGGGGCGCGATAGGGAGTGAG.

Points on this clone: The read terminates 3 residues ahead of where the CDR3 ends, so the germline J gene completes it. The rearrangement uses TRBV7-2 and TRBJ2-3, with 8 bases matching TRBD2. The CDR3 length is 14 residues. CDR1 is SGHTA and CDR2 is FQGNSA in the germline V gene. CDR3 sequence reads: CASSISREGVTQYF. Incomplete CDR3 DNA: TGTGCCAGCAGCATCAGCCGGGAGGGGGTGACG.

This clone was seen more than once but under ten times. Sequencing ends 3 residues short of the CDR3 end; the germline J gene provides the rest. The V and J genes are TRBV5-6 and TRBJ2-3; D call uncertain. From germline, CDR1 is SGHDT and CDR2 YYEEEE. The CDR3 extends over 13 amino acids. The sequenced part of the CDR3 DNA is TGTGCCAGCAGCTTGGCCGACGCGGAGACG. Its translation: CASSLADAET. The complete CDR3 sequence is CASSLADAETQYF. The complete variable domain, with remaining parts taken from reference TRBV5-6 and TRBJ2-3, reads DAGVTQSPTHLIKTRGQQVTLRCSPKSGHDTVSWYQQALGQGPQFIFQYYEEEERQRGNFPDRFSGHQFPNYSSELNVNALLLGDSALYLCASSLADAETQYFGPGTRLTVL.

Concerning this clone: The read ends 3 residues early relative to the CDR3; the germline J gene fills the gap. The chain couples TRBV20-1 to TRBJ2-1; TRBD2 agrees at 7 bases. Looked up from germline, CDR1 is DFQATT and CDR2 is SNEGSKA (reference sequence). There are 13 residues in the CDR3. The J segment lost 7 bases and the V segment lost 5 bases, leaving 8 bases of the junction unmatched. CDR3 protein: CSAASGTSNEQFF. The CDR3 bases that were read are TGCAGTGCTGCCAGCGGGACTTCGAATGAG.

This clone was counted ten times or more. Read coverage stops 3 residues before the CDR3 terminus; the germline J gene supplies the remainder. The chain employs TRBV18 and TRBJ2-5; D is ambiguous. The CDR3 totals 13 residues. Germline lookup yields CDR1 KGHSH and CDR2 LQKENI. The V end was cut by 3 bases, the J end by 5 bases, with 10 bases between. The CDR3 here is CASSPQSGETQYF. Partial CDR3 DNA: TGTGCCAGCTCACCCCAAAGTGGCGAGACC.

This clone was detected many times. The read ends 3 residues before the CDR3 terminus; that terminus is restored from the germline J gene. The chain carries TRBV7-8 and TRBJ1-2, with 8 bases matching TRBD1. The CDR3 sequence is 13 residues long. Germline V lookup: CDR1 SGHVS, CDR2 FQNEAQ. The CDR3 protein is CASSLDRAWGYTF. The sequenced CDR3 bases are TGTGCCAGCAGCTTGGACAGGGCGTGGGGC.

This clone has a count of ten or more. The read ends 3 residues shy of where the CDR3 ends; the end is completed using the germline J gene. The chain uses TRBV19 and TRBJ1-2, with 7 bases aligning to TRBD1. CDR1 is LNHDA and CDR2 is SQIVND in the germline V gene (reference sequence). The CDR3 totals 13 residues. The CDR3 here is CASSSGGLKGYTF. CDR3 DNA, as far as it was read: TGTGCCAGTAGTTCAGGGGGACTCAAGGGC.

A word on this clone: The read ends 3 residues early relative to the CDR3; the germline J gene fills the gap. The chain has TRBV6-2 or TRBV6-3 and TRBJ1-1, with TRBD1 as a possible D gene (5 bases). Trimming removed 8 bases from V and 4 bases from J, with 8 bases in between. In germline, CDR1 is MNHEY, CDR2 SVGEGT. There are 11 residues in the CDR3. CDR3 DNA, as far as it was read: TGTGCCAGCGATCAGGGCACTGAA. Translation: CASDQGTE. In full, the CDR3 is CASDQGTEAFF.

For this clone: The observed sequence ends 3 residues before the CDR3 terminus, with the missing tail filled in from the germline J gene. The V call is TRBV6-1, the J call TRBJ1-5; 12 bases map to TRBD1. The CDR3 loop spans 15 amino acids. V dropped 3 bases and J dropped 7; count of bases not matched to a gene: 4. Germline-derived CDR1 and CDR2 are MNHNS and SASEGT. CDR3 DNA, as far as it was read: TGTGCCAGCAGTGAGGGGACAGGGGGCGAACAGCCC. This gives the protein CASSEGTGGEQP. In full, the CDR3 is CASSEGTGGEQPQHF.

This clone was observed at least ten times. The missing CDR3 end, 3 residues past where the read stops, is filled in from the germline J gene. The J gene is TRBJ2-2, the V gene TRBV20-1; D remains unclear. This CDR3 has 13 residues. Germline CDR1 DFQATT, CDR2 SNEGSKA (reference sequence). CDR3 sequence reads: CSASSSTNEKLFF. Partial CDR3 DNA: TGCAGTGCTAGCTCCTCAACTAATGAAAAG.